Presented here are 18 T cell receptor beta chains from one specimen sequenced in a study of cytomegalovirus exposure and HLA in healthy donors. The study ran its PCR with 60 Vbeta and 13 Jbeta primers. Only in-frame clones appear in the TCRdb table, and some are missing; sequencing was by immunoSEQ multiplex PCR. The sample includes roughly 120,000 clones, approximately 83% seen only once; the top ten take roughly 2.6%. The sample was PBMCs. The receptor set was obtained from a woman between 18 and 29 years old in good health and CMV-seronegative.

This chain joins TRBV30 and TRBJ2-3, with 7 bases lining up with TRBD2. The V segment lost 0 bases and the J segment 4 bases; nucleotides outside the gene matches: 4. From germline, CDR1 is GTSNPN and CDR2 SVGIG (reference sequence). CDR3 length equals 14 residues. This CDR3 reads CAWSVLRGSDTQYF. CDR3 DNA sequence: TGTGCCTGGAGTGTATTGCGGGGGTCAGATACGCAGTATTTT.

The V gene is TRBV30, the J gene TRBJ2-7, with D perhaps TRBD1 (6 bases). The CDR3 sequence is 12 residues long. Germline CDR1 GTSNPN, CDR2 SVGIG (reference sequence). The CDR3 sequence is CAWSEAFSGVRV. The CDR3 nucleotides read TGTGCCTGGAGTGAAGCGTTTTCAGGGGTTCGAGTC.

The chain is built from TRBV2 and TRBJ2-5; D might be TRBD2 (5 bases). The V gene's germline CDR1 is SNHLY and CDR2 FYNNEI. Trimming removed 0 bases at V and 3 bases at J, with 11 bases between. This CDR3 has 15 residues. The CDR3 protein is CASSEAGGPEETQYF. The DNA of the CDR3 is TGTGCCAGCAGTGAAGCTGGAGGCCCAGAAGAGACCCAGTACTTC. The variable domain in full, completed from reference TRBV2 and TRBJ2-5, reads EPEVTQTPSHQVTQMGQEVILRCVPISNHLYFYWYRQILGQKVEFLVSFYNNEISEKSEIFDDQFSVERPDGSNFTLKIRSTKLEDSAMYFCASSEAGGPEETQYFGPGTRLLVL.

J is TRBJ1-1 and V is TRBV4-1; D might be TRBD1 (6 bases). Trimming left V 3 bases short and J 3 bases short, with 23 bases between. CDR1 is MGHRA, CDR2 YSYEKL, per germline. This CDR3 contains 18 residues. The CDR3 DNA reads TGCGCCAGCAGCCACCGGGACACGGGGTGGATGGGGGACACTGAAGCTTTCTTT. Protein sequence: CASSHRDTGWMGDTEAFF.

This chain joins TRBV7-8 and TRBJ1-5; 7 bases match TRBD1. Trimming cost V 5 bases and J 0 bases; bases outside gene matches: 7. Germline lookup yields CDR1 SGHVS and CDR2 FQNEAQ. The CDR3 runs 16 residues. The CDR3 DNA follows: TGTGCCAGCAGCGTTGGGACAGCCAGTAGCAATCAGCCCCAGCATTTT. As protein: CASSVGTASSNQPQHF.

This clone is medium-sized (0.01 to 0.1%). This rearrangement joins TRBV6-6 to TRBJ2-1; TRBD2 aligns across 11 bases. This CDR3 is 16 amino acids long. Trimming removed 5 bases from V and 6 bases from J; junction bases left unmatched: 9. Germline V gene sequence: CDR1 MNHNY, CDR2 SVGAGI (reference sequence). Written as DNA, the CDR3 is TGTGCCAGCAGTGGATCGACTAGCGGGACTCGCAATGAGCAGTTCTTC. This gives the protein CASSGSTSGTRNEQFF.

CDR3 bases: TGTGCCAGTAGTACTCCCGAGATATTAGCGGGAGGGCCTAGGCTGGCAGATACGCAGTATTTT. The encoded protein is CASSTPEILAGGPRLADTQYF. The chain combines TRBV19 with TRBJ2-3, with 11 bases that match TRBD2. With V trimmed by 4 bases and J by 4 bases, 22 bases remained unmatched. CDR3 length: 21 residues. CDR1 is LNHDA and CDR2 is SQIVND in the germline V gene (reference sequence).

The CDR3 DNA reads TGTGCCAGCAGTGCGACAGAAAGACTAGCGGGATCCGAGAACACCGGGGAGCTGTTTTTT. Translating it yields CASSATERLAGSENTGELFF. The genes are TRBV28 and TRBJ2-2; the match to TRBD2 covers 11 bases. This CDR3 has 20 amino acids. Unmatched junction bases numbered 15, after V lost 5 bases and J lost 1 base. The germline V gene encodes CDR1 MDHEN and CDR2 SYDVKM.

This chain links TRBV27 with TRBJ2-1; 8 bases align to TRBD2. The V gene's germline CDR1 is MNHEY and CDR2 SMNVEV (reference sequence). This CDR3 is built from 15 residues. The V gene end was trimmed by 5 bases and the J gene end by 4 bases; junction bases not matched to a gene: 7. The CDR3 spells CASSLTGLGYNEQFF. In nucleotides, the CDR3 is TGTGCCAGCAGTCTAACGGGACTAGGATACAATGAGCAGTTCTTC.

This clone was observed a few times. The genes are TRBV18 and TRBJ2-7; D might be TRBD1 (6 bases). Between the trimmed V and J ends, which lost 3 bases and 4 bases, there was a span of 10 bases. Germline V gene sequence: CDR1 KGHSH, CDR2 LQKENI. The CDR3 is 13 residues long. The DNA of the CDR3 is TGTGCCAGCTCACCGACAGGAAATTACGAGCAGTACGTC. Residues: CASSPTGNYEQYV.

The chain carries TRBV27 and TRBJ2-2; 10 nucleotides match TRBD1. The CDR3 runs 17 residues. J lost 5 bases, V lost 5 bases, and 11 bases had no gene match. CDR1 is MNHEY and CDR2 is SMNVEV in the germline V gene (reference sequence). The CDR3 is CASSPFTGTGVTGELFF. CDR3 nucleotide sequence: TGTGCCAGCAGTCCCTTTACCGGGACAGGGGTAACCGGGGAGCTGTTTTTT.

The V call is TRBV29-1, the J call TRBJ1-2; perhaps TRBD1 as D (5 bases). This CDR3 contains 16 residues. Looked up from germline, CDR1 is SQVTM and CDR2 is ANQGSEA. The ends were cut back, 3 bases at V and 3 bases at J, with 20 bases in the middle. CDR3 sequence: CSVEWGVSTPDYGYTF. The CDR3 bases are TGCAGCGTTGAGTGGGGGGTATCGACCCCTGACTATGGCTACACCTTC. The entire variable domain, with the rest obtained from reference TRBV29-1 and TRBJ1-2, is as follows: SAVISQKPSRDICQRGTSLTIQCQVDSQVTMMFWYRQQPGQSLTLIATANQGSEATYESGFVIDKFPISRPNLTFSTLTVSNMSPEDSSIYLCSVEWGVSTPDYGYTFGSGTRLTVV.

The chain carries TRBV2 and TRBJ2-1; the match to TRBD2 covers 8 bases. The CDR3 has 14 amino acids. Trimming took 6 bases from V and 7 from J; bases not matched to a gene: 8. CDR1 is SNHLY and CDR2 is FYNNEI in the germline V gene. For the CDR3, the DNA is TGTGCCAGCAGCCTCCGGACTAGCAGGAATGAGCAGTTCTTC. It is translated as CASSLRTSRNEQFF.

The V gene is TRBV29-1, the J gene TRBJ1-2; unclear D gene. CDR3 length: 12 residues. Germline V gene sequence: CDR1 SQVTM, CDR2 ANQGSEA. Trimming shortened V by 3 bases and J by 5 bases, and 10 bases separated the two germline ends. CDR3 residues: CSVDGEPYGYTF. The DNA for the CDR3 is TGCAGCGTTGACGGAGAGCCGTATGGCTACACCTTC.

This clone appeared a single time. The CDR3 DNA sequence: TGTGCCAGCAGCTACCAAGGGGAAGGGAACACTGAAGCTTTCTTT. Its protein product is CASSYQGEGNTEAFF. The J gene is TRBJ1-1, the V gene TRBV7-2; D possibly corresponds to TRBD1 (5 bases). CDR3 length: 15 amino acids. Germline assignment: CDR1 SGHTA and CDR2 FQGNSA. Trimming took 4 bases from V and 1 from J, leaving 13 bases between them.

This clone was picked up a small number of times. The chain links TRBV27 to TRBJ1-2; D not resolved. There are 13 residues in the CDR3. The V end was cut by 2 bases, the J end by 5 bases, with 9 bases between. Germline CDR1 reads MNHEY; CDR2 reads SMNVEV (reference sequence). The CDR3 region is CASSLMVGYGYTF. The CDR3 DNA follows: TGTGCCAGCAGTTTAATGGTCGGGTATGGCTACACCTTC.

J is TRBJ1-1 and V is TRBV2; 8 nucleotides match TRBD1. Trimming removed 4 bases from V and 4 bases from J; junction bases left unmatched: 5. Germline assignment: CDR1 SNHLY and CDR2 FYNNEI. This CDR3 spans 14 amino acids. The CDR3 DNA reads as TGTGCCAGCAGTGTTCAGGGGGCGTCCACTGAAGCTTTCTTT. This sequence encodes CASSVQGASTEAFF.

The J gene is TRBJ1-2, the V gene TRBV28; D remains unclear. The CDR3 contains 12 residues. Looked up from germline, CDR1 is MDHEN and CDR2 is SYDVKM. With 5 bases removed from V and 4 bases from J, the gap between germline ends came to 8 bases. Here the CDR3 reads CASSLVGYGYTF. CDR3 nucleotide sequence: TGTGCCAGCAGTCTCGTCGGCTATGGCTACACCTTC.